This T cell receptor beta chain originates from a study of response to subunit inactivated influenza vaccine. V lost 2 bases, J lost 1 base, and 9 bases lay in between. The CDR3 extends over 14 amino acids. Germline V gives CDR1 SGHKS, CDR2 YYEKEE (reference sequence). TCRdb redid the calling of the RT-PCR reads with MiXCR, one entry per CDR3 protein. There are some 520,000 distinct CDR3 sequences in the sample; 16% occur only once, and around 3% lies in the top ten. This clonotype was detected a few times. Its matching antigen is unknown. Findings and caveats of the study: The study's authors posited that every seasonal influenza vaccination enlists few new T cells.

The chain has TRBV5-5 and TRBJ1-1; D possibly corresponds to TRBD1 (5 bases). Source: CD4+ T cells sorted from PBMCs, taken roughly 24 months after vaccination. The receptor was isolated from a man between 50 and 75 years old who received an inactivated influenza vaccine. CDR3 in amino acids: CASSFAGRNTEAFF. Written as DNA, the CDR3 is TGTGCCAGCAGCTTCGCAGGGAGGAACACTGAAGCTTTCTTT.